This TCR beta chain was profiled in a study of T-cell reconstitution after alpha-beta-depleted transplantation in children listed by TCRdb under 2016. With regard to the full study: Using TCR repertoire profiling, the study followed T-cell immune reconstitution in a quantitative way in children after TCRalphabeta/CD19-depleted allogeneic hematopoietic cell transplantation.

From its cysteine to its phenylalanine, the CDR3 spans 13 amino acids. The sequence is cut down to CDR3 DNA, 39 bases in frame from base 1. According to the germline V gene, CDR1 reads SQVTM and CDR2 reads ANQGSEA. V gives up 6 bases and J gives up 5 bases, and the segment between their germline ends measures 15 bases. Broader findings and caveats from the paper: In some patients, the high TCRbeta diversity seen at day 60 was put down to recipient T cells and intrathymic progenitors that had survived conditioning. Apparently early alphabetaT-cell count recovery about two months after transplant reportedly relied on only several hundred rapidly expanded clones derived from non-depleted graft cells. Over subsequent months, a decline in hyperexpanded clone frequencies was noted, and after one year, T-cell counts and TCRbeta diversity were mostly ascribed to newly produced T cells.

This clonotype was seen many times. No antigen is known for it. One base away there is no much larger clone; base qualities are not given. The library relied on PCR. TCRdb names Illumina HiSeq 2500 as the instrument used. TCR library preparation used molecular barcoding, with unique molecular identifiers applied to normalize quantification of the TCRbeta repertoire. The public reads were quality trimmed at Q25 with fastp and then assembled into clones with MiXCR by TCRdb, keeping productive beta chains. Here each entry gathers all rows of one CDR3 protein and keeps the most common genes and DNA. The sample data list approximately 650,000 distinct CDR3 sequences, and around 13% of these were observed just once. The ten largest clones add up to 0.79% of the sample. The sample's treatment or condition label, in plain terms: allogeneic hematopoietic cell transplantation with graft depleted of TCRalphabeta T cells and CD19 B cells. TCRalphabeta/CD19-depleted allogeneic hematopoietic cell grafts were given to the transplant recipients, all of whom were children.

The material sequenced was PBMCs, taken before TCRalphabeta/CD19-depleted stem cell transplant. The clonotype originates from a girl aged 2 to 10 with congenital amegakaryocytic thrombocytopenia, due to receive a stem cell transplant. The receptor chain draws on TRBV29-1 and TRBJ2-3; there is no confident call for the D gene. The base sequence is TGCAGCGTCCCGGGCCTAAAAGGAGATACGCAGTATTTT. Its protein product is CSVPGLKGDTQYF.